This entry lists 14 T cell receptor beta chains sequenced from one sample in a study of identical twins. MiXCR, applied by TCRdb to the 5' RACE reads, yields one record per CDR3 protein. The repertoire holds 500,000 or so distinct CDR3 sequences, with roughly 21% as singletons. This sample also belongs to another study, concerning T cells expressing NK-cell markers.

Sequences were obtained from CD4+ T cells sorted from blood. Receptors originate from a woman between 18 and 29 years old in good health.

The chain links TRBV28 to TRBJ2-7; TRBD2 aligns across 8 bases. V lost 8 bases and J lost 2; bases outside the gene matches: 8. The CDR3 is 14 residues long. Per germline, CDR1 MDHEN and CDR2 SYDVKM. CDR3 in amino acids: CASSTSGLTYEQYF. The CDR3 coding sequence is TGTGCCAGCTCCACTAGCGGATTAACCTACGAGCAGTACTTC.

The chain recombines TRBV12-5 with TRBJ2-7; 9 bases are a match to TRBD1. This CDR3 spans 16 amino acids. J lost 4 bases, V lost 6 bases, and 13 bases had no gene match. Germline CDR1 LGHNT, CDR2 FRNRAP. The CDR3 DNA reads TGTGCTAGTGGCGAAGGACAGGGGACCTTTAGTTACGAGCAGTACTTC. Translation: CASGEGQGTFSYEQYF.

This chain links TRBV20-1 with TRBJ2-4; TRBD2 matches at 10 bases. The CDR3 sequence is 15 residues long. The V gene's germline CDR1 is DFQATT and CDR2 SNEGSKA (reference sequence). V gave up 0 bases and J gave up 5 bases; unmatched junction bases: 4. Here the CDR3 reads CSARDPTSGQNIQYF. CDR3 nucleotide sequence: TGCAGTGCTAGAGATCCGACTAGCGGGCAAAACATTCAGTACTTC.

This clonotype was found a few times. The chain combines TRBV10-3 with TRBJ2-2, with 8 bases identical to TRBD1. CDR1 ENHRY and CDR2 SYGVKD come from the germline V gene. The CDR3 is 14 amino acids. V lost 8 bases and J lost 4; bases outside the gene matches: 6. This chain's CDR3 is CAIVGQGGTGELFF. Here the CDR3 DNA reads TGTGCCATCGTAGGACAGGGTGGCACCGGGGAGCTGTTTTTT.

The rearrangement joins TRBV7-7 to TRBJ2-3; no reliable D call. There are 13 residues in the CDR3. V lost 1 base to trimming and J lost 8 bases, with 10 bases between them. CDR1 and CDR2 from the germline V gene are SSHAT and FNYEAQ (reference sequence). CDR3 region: CASSLGPSGTQYF. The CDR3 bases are TGTGCCAGCAGCTTAGGGCCCTCGGGTACGCAGTATTTT.

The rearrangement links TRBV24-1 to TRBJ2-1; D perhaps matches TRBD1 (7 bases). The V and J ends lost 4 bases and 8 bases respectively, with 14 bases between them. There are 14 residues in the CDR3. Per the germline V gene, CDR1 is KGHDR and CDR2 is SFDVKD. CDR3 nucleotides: TGTGCCACCAGTGACAGGGGGGCTAACGATGAGCAGTTCTTC. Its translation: CATSDRGANDEQFF.

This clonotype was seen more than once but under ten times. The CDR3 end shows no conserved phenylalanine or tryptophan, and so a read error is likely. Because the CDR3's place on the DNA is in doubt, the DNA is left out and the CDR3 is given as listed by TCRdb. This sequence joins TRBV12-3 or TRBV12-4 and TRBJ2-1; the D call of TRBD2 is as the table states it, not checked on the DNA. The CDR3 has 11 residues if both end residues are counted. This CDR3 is CASSLGGGPAL.

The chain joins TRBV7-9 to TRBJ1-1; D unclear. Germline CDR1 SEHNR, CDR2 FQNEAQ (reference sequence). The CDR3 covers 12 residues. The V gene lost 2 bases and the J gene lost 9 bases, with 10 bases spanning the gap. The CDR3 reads CASSLRDAKAFF. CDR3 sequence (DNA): TGTGCCAGCAGCTTACGAGACGCCAAAGCTTTCTTT. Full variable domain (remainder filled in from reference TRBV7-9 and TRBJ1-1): DTGVSQNPRHKITKRGQNVTFRCDPISEHNRLYWYRQTLGQGPEFLTYFQNEAQLEKSRLLSDRFSAERPKGSFSTLEIQRTEQGDSAMYLCASSLRDAKAFFGQGTRLTVV.

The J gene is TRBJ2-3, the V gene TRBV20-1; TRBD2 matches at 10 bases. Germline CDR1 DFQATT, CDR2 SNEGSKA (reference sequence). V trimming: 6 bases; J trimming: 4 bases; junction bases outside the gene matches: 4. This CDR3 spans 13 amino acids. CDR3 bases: TGCAGTGCCGCCGGGACTAGCGCAGATACGCAGTATTTT. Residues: CSAAGTSADTQYF.

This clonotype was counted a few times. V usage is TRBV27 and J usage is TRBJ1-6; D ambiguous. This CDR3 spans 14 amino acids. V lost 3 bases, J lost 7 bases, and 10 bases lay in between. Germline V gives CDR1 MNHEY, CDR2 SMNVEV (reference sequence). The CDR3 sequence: CASSFIRWNSPLHF. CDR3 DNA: TGTGCCAGCAGTTTCATTCGGTGGAATTCACCCCTCCACTTT.

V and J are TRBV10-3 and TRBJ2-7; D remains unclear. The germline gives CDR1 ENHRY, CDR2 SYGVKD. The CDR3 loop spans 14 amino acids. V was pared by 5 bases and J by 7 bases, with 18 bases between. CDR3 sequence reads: CAISRENSLGEQYF. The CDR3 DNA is TGTGCCATCAGTCGAGAGAACTCCCTCGGGGAGCAGTACTTC.

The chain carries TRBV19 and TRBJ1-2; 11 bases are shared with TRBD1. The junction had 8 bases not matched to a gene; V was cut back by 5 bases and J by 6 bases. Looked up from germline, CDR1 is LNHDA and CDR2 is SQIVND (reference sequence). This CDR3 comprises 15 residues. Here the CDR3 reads CASSASGTGGHGYTF. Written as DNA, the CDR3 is TGTGCCAGTAGTGCTTCCGGGACAGGGGGTCATGGCTACACCTTC.

The CDR3 bases are TGTGCCAGCAGCTTAGCTGGCAGTCGCGGTCGGTTCTCCTACGAGCAGTACTTC. It encodes CASSLAGSRGRFSYEQYF. The rearrangement joins TRBV7-2 to TRBJ2-7; D not resolved. This CDR3 is built from 18 residues. V dropped 0 bases and J dropped 0 bases, with 18 bases sitting between them. Germline-derived CDR1 and CDR2 are SGHTA and FQGNSA.

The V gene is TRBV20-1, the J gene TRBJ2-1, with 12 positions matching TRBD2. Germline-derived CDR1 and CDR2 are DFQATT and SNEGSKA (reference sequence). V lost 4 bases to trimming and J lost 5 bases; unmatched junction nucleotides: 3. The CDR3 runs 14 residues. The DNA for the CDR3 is TGCAGTGCTACTACTAGCGGGGGGAACAATGAGCAGTTCTTC. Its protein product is CSATTSGGNNEQFF.